This T cell receptor (beta chain) emerged from a study of shared T cell receptors in the human thymus. Germline CDR1 and CDR2: MDHEN and SYDVKM. The CDR3 sequence is 16 residues long. Germline trimming cut 6 bases from V and 0 bases from J; bases unmatched to any gene: 7. This table comes from immunoSEQ multiplex PCR, and its TCRdb copy is limited to in-frame clones, with some not included. Of over 650,000 clones detected, about 87% appear once; the ten largest clones hold roughly 0.0086%. This sample also belongs to another study, concerning human thymus T cells. According to that study: Overlap was high between thymic repertoires from unrelated individuals, as reported in related research.

The rearrangement uses TRBV28 and TRBJ1-3, with 8 positions matching TRBD1. Specimen: thymocytes. The TCR originated in a boy younger than two with a congenital heart defect. CDR3 sequence: CASRHSGGSSGNTIYF. CDR3 bases: TGTGCCAGCAGGCACTCAGGGGGCTCCTCTGGAAACACCATATATTTT. The complete variable domain, with remaining parts taken from reference TRBV28 and TRBJ1-3, reads DVKVTQSSRYLVKRTGEKVFLECVQDMDHENMFWYRQDPGLGLRLIYFSYDVKMKEKGDIPEGYSVSREKKERFSLILESASTNQTSMYLCASRHSGGSSGNTIYFGEGSWLTVV.